The clone carrying this T cell receptor beta chain showed up just once. In germline, CDR1 is SGHRS, CDR2 YFSETQ. This CDR3 has 17 amino acids. The V gene end was trimmed by 4 bases and the J gene end by 4 bases; junction bases not matched to a gene: 14. Assay: immunoSEQ multiplex PCR; the TCRdb copy retains only in-frame clones and omits some. The sample consists of fewer than 40,000 clones, about 83% of them appearing once. This entry is derived from a study of OX40 agonist ivuxolimab in advanced cancers. The clonotype originates from an adult with an advanced solid tumor such as melanoma, head and neck, liver or kidney cancer. The chain employs TRBV5-1 and TRBJ2-1; 7 bases are a match to TRBD2. The sample consisted of CD4+ or CD8+ T cells sorted from blood, taken in a trial of the OX40 agonist ivuxolimab. DNA for the CDR3: TGCGCCAGCAGCCCCGGACTGGGGGAGGGATTGTACAATGAGCAGTTCTTC. Its protein product is CASSPGLGEGLYNEQFF.